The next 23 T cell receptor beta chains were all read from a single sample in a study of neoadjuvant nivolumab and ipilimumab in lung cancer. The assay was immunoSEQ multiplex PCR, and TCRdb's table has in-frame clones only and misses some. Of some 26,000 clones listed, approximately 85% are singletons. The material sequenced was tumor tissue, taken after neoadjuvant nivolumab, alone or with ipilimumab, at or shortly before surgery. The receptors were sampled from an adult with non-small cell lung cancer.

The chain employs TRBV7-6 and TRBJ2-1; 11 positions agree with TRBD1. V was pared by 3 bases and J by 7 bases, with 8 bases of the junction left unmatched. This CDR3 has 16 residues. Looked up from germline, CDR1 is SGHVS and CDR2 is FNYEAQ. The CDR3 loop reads CASSFLGQGARNEQFF. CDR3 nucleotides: TGTGCCAGCAGCTTCCTCGGACAGGGGGCGCGAAATGAGCAGTTCTTC.

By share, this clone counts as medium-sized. In DNA form, the CDR3 reads TGTGCCAGCAGCTTAGTCGGGGGGGGGACCTACGAGCAGTACTTC. Its protein is CASSLVGGGTYEQYF. The chain joins TRBV11-2 to TRBJ2-7; 8 bases agree with TRBD2. This CDR3 has 15 residues. CDR1 and CDR2 (germline): SGHAT, FQNNGV. The V gene end was trimmed by 1 base and the J gene end by 2 bases; junction bases not matched to a gene: 4.

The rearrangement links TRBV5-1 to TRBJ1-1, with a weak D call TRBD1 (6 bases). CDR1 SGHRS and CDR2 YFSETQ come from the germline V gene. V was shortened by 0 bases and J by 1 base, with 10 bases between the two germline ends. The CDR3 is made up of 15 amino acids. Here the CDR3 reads CASSLAGHPNTEAFF. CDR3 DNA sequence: TGCGCCAGCAGCTTGGCGGGACACCCGAACACTGAAGCTTTCTTT.

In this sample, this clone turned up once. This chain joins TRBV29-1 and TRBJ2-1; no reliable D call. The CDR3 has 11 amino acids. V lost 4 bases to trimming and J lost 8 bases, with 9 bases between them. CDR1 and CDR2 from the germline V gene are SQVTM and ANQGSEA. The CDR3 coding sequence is TGCAGCGTTGTAAAAGTCGATGAGCAGTTCTTC. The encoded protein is CSVVKVDEQFF.

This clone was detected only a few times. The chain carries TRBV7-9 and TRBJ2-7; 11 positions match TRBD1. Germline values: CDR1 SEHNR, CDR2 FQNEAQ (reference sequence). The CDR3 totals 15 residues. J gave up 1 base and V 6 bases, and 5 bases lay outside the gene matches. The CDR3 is CASSFGQGASYEQYF. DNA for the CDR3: TGTGCCAGCAGTTTCGGACAGGGGGCTTCCTACGAGCAGTACTTC. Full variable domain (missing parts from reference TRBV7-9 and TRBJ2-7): DTGVSQNPRHKITKRGQNVTFRCDPISEHNRLYWYRQTLGQGPEFLTYFQNEAQLEKSRLLSDRFSAERPKGSFSTLEIQRTEQGDSAMYLCASSFGQGASYEQYFGPGTRLTVT.

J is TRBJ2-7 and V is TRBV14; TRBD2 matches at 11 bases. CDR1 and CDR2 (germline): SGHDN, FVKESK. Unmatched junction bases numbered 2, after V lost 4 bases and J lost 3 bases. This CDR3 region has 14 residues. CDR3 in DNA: TGTGCCAGCAGCCTACTAGCGGGAGACTACGAGCAGTACTTC. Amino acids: CASSLLAGDYEQYF.

The chain's CDR3 is CASSPTPDSSYGYTF. Here the CDR3 DNA reads TGTGCCAGCAGCCCTACCCCGGACAGCAGCTATGGCTACACCTTC. The V call is TRBV11-3, the J call TRBJ1-2; the D gene is possibly TRBD1 (6 bases). This CDR3 contains 15 residues. V dropped 5 bases and J dropped 4 bases, with 17 bases sitting between them. Germline V CDR1 and CDR2: SGHNT, YENEEA.

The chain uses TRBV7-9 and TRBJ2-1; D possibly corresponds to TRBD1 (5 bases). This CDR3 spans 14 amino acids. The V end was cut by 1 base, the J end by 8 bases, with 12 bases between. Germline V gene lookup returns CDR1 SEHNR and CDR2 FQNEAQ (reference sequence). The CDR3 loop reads CASSLGQGADEQFF. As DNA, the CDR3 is TGTGCCAGCAGCTTAGGTCAAGGGGCTGATGAGCAGTTCTTC.

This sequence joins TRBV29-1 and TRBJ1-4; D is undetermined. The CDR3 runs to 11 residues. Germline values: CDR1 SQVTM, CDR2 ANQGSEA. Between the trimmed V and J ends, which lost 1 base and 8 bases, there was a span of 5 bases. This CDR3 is CSVEVSEKLFF. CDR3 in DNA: TGCAGCGTTGAAGTTTCCGAAAAACTGTTTTTT. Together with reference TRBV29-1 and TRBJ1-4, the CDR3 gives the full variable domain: SAVISQKPSRDICQRGTSLTIQCQVDSQVTMMFWYRQQPGQSLTLIATANQGSEATYESGFVIDKFPISRPNLTFSTLTVSNMSPEDSSIYLCSVEVSEKLFFGSGTQLSVL.

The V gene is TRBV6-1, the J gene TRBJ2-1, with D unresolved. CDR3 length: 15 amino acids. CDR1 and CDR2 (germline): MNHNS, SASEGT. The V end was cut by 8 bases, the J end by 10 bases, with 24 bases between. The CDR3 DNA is TGTGCCAGCGCGACGCCCGGCGGTTTTGGTTTGGAGCAGTTCTTC. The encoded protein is CASATPGGFGLEQFF.

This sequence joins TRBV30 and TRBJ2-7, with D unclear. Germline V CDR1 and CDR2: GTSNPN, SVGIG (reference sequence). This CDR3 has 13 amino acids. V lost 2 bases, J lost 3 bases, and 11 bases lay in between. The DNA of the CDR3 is TGTGCCTGGAGTCGTAGGCTACTCTACGAGCAGTACTTC. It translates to CAWSRRLLYEQYF.

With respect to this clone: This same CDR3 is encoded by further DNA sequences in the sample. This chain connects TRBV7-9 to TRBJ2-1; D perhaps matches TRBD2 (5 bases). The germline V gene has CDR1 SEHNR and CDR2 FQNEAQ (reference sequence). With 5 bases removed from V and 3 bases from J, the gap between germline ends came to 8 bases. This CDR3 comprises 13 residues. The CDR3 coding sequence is TGTGCCAGCAGCCCGAGGGTCTACAATGAGCAGTTCTTC. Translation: CASSPRVYNEQFF.

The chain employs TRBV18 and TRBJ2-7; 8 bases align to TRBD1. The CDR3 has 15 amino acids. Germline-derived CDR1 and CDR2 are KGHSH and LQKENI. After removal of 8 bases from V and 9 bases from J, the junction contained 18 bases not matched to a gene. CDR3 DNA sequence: TGTGCCAGCACTAATCGGACAGGGTATCTCCTAGGGCAGTACTTC. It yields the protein CASTNRTGYLLGQYF. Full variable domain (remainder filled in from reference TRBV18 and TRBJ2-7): NAGVMQNPRHLVRRRGQEARLRCSPMKGHSHVYWYRQLPEEGLKFMVYLQKENIIDESGMPKERFSAEFPKEGPSILRIQQVVRGDSAAYFCASTNRTGYLLGQYFGPGTRLTVT.

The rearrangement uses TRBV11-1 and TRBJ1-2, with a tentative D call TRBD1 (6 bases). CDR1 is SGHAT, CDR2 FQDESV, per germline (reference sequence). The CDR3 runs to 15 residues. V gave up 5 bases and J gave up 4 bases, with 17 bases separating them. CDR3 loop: CASSVTGFGAYGYTF. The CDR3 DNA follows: TGTGCCAGCAGCGTAACAGGGTTCGGGGCCTATGGCTACACCTTC.

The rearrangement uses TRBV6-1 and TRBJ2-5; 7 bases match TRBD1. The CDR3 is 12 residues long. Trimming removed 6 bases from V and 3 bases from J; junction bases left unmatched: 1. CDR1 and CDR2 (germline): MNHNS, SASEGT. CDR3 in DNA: TGTGCCAGCAGCACAGGGGAAGAGACCCAGTACTTC. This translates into CASSTGEETQYF.

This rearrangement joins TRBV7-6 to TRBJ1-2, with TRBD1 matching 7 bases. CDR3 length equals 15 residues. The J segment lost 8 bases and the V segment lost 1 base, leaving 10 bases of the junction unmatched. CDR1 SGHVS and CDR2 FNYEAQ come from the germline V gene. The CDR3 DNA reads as TGTGCCAGCAGCTTAGGACAGGGAACCCGCCTCGGCTACACCTTC. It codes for CASSLGQGTRLGYTF.

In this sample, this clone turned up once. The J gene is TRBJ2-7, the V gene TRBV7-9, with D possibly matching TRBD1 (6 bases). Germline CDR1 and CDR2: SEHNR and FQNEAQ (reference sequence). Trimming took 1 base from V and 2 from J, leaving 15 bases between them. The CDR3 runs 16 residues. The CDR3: CASSLGGGRGTYEQYF. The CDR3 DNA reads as TGTGCCAGCAGCTTAGGCGGTGGCAGGGGCACCTACGAGCAGTACTTC. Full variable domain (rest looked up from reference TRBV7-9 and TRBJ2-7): DTGVSQNPRHKITKRGQNVTFRCDPISEHNRLYWYRQTLGQGPEFLTYFQNEAQLEKSRLLSDRFSAERPKGSFSTLEIQRTEQGDSAMYLCASSLGGGRGTYEQYFGPGTRLTVT.

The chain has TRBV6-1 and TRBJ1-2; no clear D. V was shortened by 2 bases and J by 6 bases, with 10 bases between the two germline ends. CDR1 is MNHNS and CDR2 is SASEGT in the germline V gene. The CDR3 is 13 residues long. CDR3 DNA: TGTGCCAGCAGTGAATCACAGATGGATGGCTACACCTTC. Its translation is CASSESQMDGYTF.

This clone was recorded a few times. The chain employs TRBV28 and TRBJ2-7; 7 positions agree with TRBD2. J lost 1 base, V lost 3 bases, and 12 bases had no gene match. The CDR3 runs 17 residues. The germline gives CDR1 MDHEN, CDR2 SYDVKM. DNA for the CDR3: TGTGCCAGCAGTTTCCGCCGGGGAGGGACGGATTCCTACGAGCAGTACTTC. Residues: CASSFRRGGTDSYEQYF.

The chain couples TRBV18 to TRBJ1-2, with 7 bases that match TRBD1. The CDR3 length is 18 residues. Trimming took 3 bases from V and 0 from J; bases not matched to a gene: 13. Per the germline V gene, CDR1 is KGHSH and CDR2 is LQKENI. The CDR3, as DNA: TGTGCCAGCTCACCCGACGGGACAGATTACTACGCTAACTATGGCTACACCTTC. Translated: CASSPDGTDYYANYGYTF.

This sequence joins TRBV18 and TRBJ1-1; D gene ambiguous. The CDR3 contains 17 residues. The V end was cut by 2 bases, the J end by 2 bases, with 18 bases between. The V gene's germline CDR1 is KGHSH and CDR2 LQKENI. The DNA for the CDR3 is TGTGCCAGCTCACCATACTGGGGTCGCGATAGCAACACTGAAGCTTTCTTT. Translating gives CASSPYWGRDSNTEAFF.

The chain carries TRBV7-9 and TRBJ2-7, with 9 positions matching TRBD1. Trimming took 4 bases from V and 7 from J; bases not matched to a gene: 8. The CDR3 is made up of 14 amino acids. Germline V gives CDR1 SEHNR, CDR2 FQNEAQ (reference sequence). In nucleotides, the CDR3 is TGTGCCAGCAGCTCCGGACAGGGGAGAGATGAGCAGTACTTC. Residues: CASSSGQGRDEQYF.

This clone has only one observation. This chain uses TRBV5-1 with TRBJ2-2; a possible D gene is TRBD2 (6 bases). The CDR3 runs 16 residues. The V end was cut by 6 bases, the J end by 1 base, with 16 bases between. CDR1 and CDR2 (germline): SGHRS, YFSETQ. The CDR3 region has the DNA TGCGCCAGCAAACTCGGAGGTAGCGGGAACACCGGGGAGCTGTTTTTT. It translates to CASKLGGSGNTGELFF.